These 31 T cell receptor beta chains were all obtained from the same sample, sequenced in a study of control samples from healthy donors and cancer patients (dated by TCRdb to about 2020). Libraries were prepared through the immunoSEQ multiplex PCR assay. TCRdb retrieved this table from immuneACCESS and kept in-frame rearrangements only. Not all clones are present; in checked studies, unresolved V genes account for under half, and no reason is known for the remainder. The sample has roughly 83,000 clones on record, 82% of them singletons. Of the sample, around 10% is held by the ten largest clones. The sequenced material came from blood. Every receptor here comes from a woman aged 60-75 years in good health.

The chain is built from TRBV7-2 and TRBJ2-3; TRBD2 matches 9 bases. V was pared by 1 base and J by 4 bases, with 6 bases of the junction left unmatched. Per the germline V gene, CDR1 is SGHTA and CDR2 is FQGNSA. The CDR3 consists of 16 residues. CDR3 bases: TGTGCCAGCAGCTTAGTGGGGACTAGCATAGCAGATACGCAGTATTTT. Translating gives CASSLVGTSIADTQYF.

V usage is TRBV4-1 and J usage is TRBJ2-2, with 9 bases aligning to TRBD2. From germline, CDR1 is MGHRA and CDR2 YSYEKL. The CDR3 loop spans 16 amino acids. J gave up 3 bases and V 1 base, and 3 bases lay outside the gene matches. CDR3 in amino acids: CASSQVLAGYTGELFF. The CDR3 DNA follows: TGCGCCAGCAGCCAAGTGCTAGCGGGGTACACCGGGGAGCTGTTTTTT.

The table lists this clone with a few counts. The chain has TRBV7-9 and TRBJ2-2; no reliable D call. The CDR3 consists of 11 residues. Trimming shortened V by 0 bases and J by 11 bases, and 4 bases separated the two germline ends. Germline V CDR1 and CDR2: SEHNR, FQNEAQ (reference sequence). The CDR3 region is CASSLAIELFF. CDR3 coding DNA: TGTGCCAGCAGCTTAGCGATTGAGCTGTTTTTT.

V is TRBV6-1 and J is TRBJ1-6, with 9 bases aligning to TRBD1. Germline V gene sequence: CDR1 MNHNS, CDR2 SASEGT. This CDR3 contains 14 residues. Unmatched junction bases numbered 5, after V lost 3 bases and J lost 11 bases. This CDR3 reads CASSDTGGSPPLHF. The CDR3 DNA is TGTGCCAGCAGTGACACAGGGGGCAGCCCACCCCTCCACTTT.

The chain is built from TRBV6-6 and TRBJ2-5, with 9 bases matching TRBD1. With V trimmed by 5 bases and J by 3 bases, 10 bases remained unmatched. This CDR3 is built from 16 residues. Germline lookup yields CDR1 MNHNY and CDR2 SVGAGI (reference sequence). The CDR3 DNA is TGTGCCAGCAGTGGGGGGTTGGGACAGGGCGAAGAGACCCAGTACTTC. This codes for CASSGGLGQGEETQYF.

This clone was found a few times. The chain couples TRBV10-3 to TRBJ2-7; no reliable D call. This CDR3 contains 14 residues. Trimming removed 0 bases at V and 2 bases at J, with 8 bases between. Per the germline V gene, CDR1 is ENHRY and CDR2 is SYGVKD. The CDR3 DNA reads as TGTGCCATCAGTGAGTCGCCCGAAACCTACGAGCAGTACTTC. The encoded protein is CAISESPETYEQYF.

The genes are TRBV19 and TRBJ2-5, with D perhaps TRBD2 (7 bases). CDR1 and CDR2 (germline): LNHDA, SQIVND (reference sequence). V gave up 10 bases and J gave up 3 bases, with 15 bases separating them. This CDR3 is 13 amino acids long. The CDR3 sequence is CATGRGAKETQYF. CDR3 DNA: TGTGCCACCGGTCGGGGGGCGAAAGAGACCCAGTACTTC.

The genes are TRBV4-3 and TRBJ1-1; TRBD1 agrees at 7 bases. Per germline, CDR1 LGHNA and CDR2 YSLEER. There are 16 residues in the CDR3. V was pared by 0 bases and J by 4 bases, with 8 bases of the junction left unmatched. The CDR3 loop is CASSQERQGVRTEAFF. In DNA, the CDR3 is TGCGCCAGCAGCCAAGAGAGGCAGGGGGTTCGCACTGAAGCTTTCTTT.

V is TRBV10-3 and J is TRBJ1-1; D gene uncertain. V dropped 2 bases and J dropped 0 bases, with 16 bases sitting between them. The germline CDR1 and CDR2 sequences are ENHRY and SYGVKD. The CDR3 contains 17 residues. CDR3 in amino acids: CAISEGSRGGMNTEAFF. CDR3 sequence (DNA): TGTGCCATCAGTGAGGGTTCACGAGGTGGGATGAACACTGAAGCTTTCTTT.

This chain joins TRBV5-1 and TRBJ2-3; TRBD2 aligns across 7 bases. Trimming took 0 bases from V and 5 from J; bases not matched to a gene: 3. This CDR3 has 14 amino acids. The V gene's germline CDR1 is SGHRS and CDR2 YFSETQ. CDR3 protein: CASSLGRERDTQYF. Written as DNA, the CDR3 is TGCGCCAGCAGCTTGGGGCGGGAGAGAGATACGCAGTATTTT.

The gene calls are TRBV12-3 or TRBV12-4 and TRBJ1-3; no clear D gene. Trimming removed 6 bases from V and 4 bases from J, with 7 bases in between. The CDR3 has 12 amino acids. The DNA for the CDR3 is TGTGCCAGCAGCCTGAGGGGAAACACCATATATTTT. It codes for CASSLRGNTIYF.

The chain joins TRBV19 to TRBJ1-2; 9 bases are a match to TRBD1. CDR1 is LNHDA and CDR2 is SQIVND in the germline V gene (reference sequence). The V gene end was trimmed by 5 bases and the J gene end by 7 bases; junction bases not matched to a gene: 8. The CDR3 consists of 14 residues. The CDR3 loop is CASSPRDRDIGYTF. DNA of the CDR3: TGTGCCAGTAGTCCCCGGGACAGGGATATTGGCTACACCTTC.

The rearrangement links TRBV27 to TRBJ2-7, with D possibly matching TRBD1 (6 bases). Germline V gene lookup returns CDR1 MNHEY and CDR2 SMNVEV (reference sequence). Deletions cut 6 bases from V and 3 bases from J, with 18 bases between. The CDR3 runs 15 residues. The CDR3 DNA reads TGTGCCAGCAGCTACAGGGTGCCCACGAACTACGAGCAGTACTTC. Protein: CASSYRVPTNYEQYF.

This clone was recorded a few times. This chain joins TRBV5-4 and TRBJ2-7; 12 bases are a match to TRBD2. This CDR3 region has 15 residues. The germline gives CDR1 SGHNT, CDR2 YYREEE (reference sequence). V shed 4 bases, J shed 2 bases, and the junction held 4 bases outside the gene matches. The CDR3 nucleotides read TGTGCCAGCAGCCCCGGGACTAGCGGGCCCTACGAGCAGTACTTC. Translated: CASSPGTSGPYEQYF.

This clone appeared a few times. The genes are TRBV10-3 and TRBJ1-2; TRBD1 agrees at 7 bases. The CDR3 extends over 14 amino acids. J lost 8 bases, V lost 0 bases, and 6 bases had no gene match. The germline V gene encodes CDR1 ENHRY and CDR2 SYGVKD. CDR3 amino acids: CAISESGGGVGYTF. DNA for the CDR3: TGTGCCATCAGTGAGTCGGGAGGGGGCGTCGGCTACACCTTC.

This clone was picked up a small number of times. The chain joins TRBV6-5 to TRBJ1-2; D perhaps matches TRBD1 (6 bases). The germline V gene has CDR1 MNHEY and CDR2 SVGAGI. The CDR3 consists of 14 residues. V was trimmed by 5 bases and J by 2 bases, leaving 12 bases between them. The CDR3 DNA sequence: TGTGCCAGCAGTACCGACAGGTTAAACTATGGCTACACCTTC. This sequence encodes CASSTDRLNYGYTF.

In nucleotides, the CDR3 is TGTGCCAGCTCGTTGGGACAGGGGTACCAATCCGGTGAGCAGTTCTTC. This sequence encodes CASSLGQGYQSGEQFF. This chain uses TRBV18 with TRBJ2-1, with 10 positions matching TRBD1. This CDR3 has 16 residues. The germline CDR1 and CDR2 sequences are KGHSH and LQKENI. V lost 6 bases, J lost 9 bases, and 14 bases stayed unmatched.

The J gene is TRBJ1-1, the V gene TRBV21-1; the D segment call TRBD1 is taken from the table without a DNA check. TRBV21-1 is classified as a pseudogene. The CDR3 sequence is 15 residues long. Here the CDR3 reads CASSKHIRGITEAFF. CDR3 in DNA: TGTGCCAGCAGCAAACATATCAGGGGGATTACTGAAGCTTTCTTT.

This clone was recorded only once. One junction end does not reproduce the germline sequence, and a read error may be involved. CDR3 DNA sequence: TGTGCCAGCAGCCCGGGGACTAGCGGACGACAGAACTTC. Translated, it gives CASSPGTSGRQNF. The chain joins TRBV6-5 to TRBJ2-5; 11 nucleotides agree with TRBD2. The CDR3 loop spans 13 amino acids. Per the germline V gene, CDR1 is MNHEY and CDR2 is SVGAGI.

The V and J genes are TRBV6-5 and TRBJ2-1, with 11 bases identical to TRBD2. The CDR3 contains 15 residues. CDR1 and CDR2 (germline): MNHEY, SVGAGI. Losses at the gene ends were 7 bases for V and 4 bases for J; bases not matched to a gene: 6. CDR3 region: CASIHTSGGYNEQFF. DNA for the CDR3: TGTGCCAGCATTCACACTAGCGGGGGATACAATGAGCAGTTCTTC.

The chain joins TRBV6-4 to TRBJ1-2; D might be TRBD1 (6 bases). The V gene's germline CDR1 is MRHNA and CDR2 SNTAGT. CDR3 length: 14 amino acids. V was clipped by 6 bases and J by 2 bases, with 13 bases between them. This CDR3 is CASRGPTGNYGYTF. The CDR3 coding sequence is TGTGCCAGCAGAGGCCCAACAGGGAACTATGGCTACACCTTC.

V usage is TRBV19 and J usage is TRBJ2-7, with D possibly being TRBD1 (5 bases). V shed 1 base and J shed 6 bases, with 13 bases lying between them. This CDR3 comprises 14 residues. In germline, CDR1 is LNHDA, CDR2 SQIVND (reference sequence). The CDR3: CASSIVPTAAEQYF. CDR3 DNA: TGTGCCAGTAGTATAGTGCCGACAGCCGCCGAGCAGTACTTC.

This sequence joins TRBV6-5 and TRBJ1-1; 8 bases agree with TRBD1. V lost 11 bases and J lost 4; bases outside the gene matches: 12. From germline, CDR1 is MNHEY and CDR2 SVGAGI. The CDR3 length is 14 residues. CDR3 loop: CAAGGTGGSTEAFF. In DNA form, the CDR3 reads TGTGCCGCGGGGGGAACAGGGGGAAGCACTGAAGCTTTCTTT.

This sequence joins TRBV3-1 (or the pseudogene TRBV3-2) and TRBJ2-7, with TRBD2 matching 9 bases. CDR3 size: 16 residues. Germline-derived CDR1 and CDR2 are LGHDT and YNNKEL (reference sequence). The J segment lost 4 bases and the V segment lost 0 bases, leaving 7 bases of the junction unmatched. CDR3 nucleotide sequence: TGTGCCAGCAGCCAAGATAGAATGGCGGGAGGGTACGAGCAGTACTTC. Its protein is CASSQDRMAGGYEQYF.

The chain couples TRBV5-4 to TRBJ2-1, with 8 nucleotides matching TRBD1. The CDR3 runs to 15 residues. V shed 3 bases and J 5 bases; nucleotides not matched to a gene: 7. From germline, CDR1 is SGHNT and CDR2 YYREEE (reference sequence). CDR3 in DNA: TGTGCCAGCAGCTCCGCCACAGGGGGAAACAATGAGCAGTTCTTC. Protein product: CASSSATGGNNEQFF.

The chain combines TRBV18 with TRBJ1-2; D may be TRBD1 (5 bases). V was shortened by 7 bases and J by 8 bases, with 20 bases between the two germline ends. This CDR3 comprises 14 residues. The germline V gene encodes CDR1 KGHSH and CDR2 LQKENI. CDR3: CASYNGGHTRGYTF. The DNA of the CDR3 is TGTGCCAGCTACAATGGGGGTCACACACGAGGCTACACCTTC.

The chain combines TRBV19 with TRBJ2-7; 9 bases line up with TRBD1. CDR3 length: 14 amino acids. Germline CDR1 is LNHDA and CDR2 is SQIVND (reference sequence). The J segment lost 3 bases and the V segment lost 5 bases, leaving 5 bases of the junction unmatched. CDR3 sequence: CASSDRGSLYEQYF. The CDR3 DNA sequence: TGTGCCAGTAGTGACAGGGGGTCCCTCTACGAGCAGTACTTC.

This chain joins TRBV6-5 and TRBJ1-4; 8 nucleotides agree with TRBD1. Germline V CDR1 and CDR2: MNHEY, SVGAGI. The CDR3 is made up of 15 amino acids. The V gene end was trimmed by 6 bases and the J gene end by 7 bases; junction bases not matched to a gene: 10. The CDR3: CASRGKQGGPEKLFF. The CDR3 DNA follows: TGTGCCAGCAGGGGAAAACAGGGGGGCCCTGAAAAACTGTTTTTT.

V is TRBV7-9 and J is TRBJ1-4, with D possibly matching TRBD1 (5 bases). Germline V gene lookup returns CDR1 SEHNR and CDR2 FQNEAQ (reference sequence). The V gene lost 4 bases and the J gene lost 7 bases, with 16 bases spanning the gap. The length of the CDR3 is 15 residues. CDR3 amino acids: CASSSWDGSGEKLFF. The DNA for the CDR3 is TGTGCCAGCAGCTCCTGGGACGGATCAGGTGAAAAACTGTTTTTT.

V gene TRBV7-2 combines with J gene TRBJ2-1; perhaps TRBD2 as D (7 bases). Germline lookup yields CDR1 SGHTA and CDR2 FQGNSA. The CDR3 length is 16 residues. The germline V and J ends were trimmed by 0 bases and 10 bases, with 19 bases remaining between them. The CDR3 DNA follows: TGTGCCAGCAGCTTAGCGGGGGGGCCATATGTTGGGGAGCAGTTCTTC. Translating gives CASSLAGGPYVGEQFF.

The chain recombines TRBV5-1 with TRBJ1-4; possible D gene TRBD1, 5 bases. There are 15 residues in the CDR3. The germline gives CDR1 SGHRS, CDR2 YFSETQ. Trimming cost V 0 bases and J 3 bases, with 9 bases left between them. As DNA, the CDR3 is TGCGCCAGCAGCTTGGGCCAGGGCCCTAATGAAAAACTGTTTTTT. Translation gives CASSLGQGPNEKLFF.